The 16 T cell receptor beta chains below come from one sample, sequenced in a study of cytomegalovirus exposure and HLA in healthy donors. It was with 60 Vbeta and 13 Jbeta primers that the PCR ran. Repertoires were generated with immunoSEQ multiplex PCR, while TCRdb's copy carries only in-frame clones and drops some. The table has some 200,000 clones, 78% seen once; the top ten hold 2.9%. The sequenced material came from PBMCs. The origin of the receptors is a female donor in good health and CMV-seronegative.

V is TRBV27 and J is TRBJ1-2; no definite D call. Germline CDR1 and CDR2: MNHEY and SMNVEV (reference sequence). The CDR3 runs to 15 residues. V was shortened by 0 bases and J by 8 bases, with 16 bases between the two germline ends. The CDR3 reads CASSLSGPGLVGYTF. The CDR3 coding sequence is TGTGCCAGCAGTTTATCAGGCCCGGGTTTGGTAGGCTACACCTTC.

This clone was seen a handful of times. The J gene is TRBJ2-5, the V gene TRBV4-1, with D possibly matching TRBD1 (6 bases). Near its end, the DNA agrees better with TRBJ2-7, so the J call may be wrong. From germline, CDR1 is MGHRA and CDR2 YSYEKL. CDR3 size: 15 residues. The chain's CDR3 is CASSQEGQLSYEQYF. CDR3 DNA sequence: TGCGCCAGCAGCCAAGAAGGACAGCTTTCCTACGAGCAGTACTTC.

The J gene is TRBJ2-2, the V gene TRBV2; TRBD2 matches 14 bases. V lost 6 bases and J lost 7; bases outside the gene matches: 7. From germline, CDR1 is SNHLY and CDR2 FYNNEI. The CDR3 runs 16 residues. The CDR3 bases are TGTGCCAGCAGCGCGGGACTAGCGGGGGTTGGCGGGGAGCTGTTTTTT. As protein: CASSAGLAGVGGELFF.

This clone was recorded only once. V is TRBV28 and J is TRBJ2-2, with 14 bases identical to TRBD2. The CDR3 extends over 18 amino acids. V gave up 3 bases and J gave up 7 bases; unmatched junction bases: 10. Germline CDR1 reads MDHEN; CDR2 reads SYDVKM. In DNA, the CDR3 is TGTGCCAGCAGTTTTTATCAGGGACTAGCGGGAGTCGGCGGGGAGCTGTTTTTT. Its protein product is CASSFYQGLAGVGGELFF.

The CDR3 reads CASTPGTFGTSGSIQYF. The CDR3 nucleotides read TGTGCCAGCACCCCCGGGACTTTTGGGACTAGCGGGAGTATTCAGTACTTC. The chain uses TRBV27 and TRBJ2-5; TRBD2 agrees at 14 bases. J gave up 11 bases and V 7 bases, and 18 bases lay outside the gene matches. The CDR3 is 17 amino acids. The germline gives CDR1 MNHEY, CDR2 SMNVEV (reference sequence).

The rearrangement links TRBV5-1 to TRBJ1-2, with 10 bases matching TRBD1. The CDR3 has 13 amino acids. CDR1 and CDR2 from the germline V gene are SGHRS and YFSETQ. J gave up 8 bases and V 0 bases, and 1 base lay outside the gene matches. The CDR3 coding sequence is TGCGCCAGCAGCTTGGGACAGGGGGCCGGCTACACCTTC. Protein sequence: CASSLGQGAGYTF.

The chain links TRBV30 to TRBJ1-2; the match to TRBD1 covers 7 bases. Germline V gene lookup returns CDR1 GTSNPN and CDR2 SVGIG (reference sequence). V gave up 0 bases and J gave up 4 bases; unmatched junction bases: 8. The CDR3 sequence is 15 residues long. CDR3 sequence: CAWSVTGVHFYGYTF. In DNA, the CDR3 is TGTGCCTGGAGTGTAACAGGGGTGCATTTCTATGGCTACACCTTC.

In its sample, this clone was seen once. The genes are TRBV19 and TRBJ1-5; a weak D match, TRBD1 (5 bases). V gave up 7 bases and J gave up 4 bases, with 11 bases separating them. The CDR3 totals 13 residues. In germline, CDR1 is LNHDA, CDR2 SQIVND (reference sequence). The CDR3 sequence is CASTIGVNQPQHF. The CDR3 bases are TGTGCCAGTACCATAGGGGTAAATCAGCCCCAGCATTTT.

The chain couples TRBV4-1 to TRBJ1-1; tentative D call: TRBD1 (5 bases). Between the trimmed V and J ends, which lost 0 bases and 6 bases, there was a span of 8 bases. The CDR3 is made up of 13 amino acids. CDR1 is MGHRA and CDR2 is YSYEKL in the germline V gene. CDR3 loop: CASSQDGHPEAFF. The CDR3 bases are TGCGCCAGCAGCCAAGATGGACACCCTGAAGCTTTCTTT.

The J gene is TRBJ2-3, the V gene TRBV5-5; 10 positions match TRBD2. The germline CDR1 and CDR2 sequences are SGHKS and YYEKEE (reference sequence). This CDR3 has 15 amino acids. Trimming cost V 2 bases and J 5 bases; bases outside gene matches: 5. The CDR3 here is CASSFQSGRVDTQYF. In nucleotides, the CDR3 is TGTGCCAGCAGCTTTCAGAGCGGGAGGGTAGATACGCAGTATTTT.

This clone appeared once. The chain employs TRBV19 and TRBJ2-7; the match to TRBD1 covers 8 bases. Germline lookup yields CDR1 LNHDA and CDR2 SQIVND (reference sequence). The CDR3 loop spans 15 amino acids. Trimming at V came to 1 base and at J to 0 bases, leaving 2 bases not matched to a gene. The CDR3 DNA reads TGTGCCAGTAGTATAGGACAGGGGCACTCCTACGAGCAGTACTTC. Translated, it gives CASSIGQGHSYEQYF.

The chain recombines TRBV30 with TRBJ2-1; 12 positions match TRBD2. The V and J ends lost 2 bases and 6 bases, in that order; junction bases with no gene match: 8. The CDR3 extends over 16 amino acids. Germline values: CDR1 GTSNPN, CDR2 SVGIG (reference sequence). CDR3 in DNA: TGTGCCTGGAGTAAAGTGACTAGCGGGGGCCGCAATGAGCAGTTCTTC. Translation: CAWSKVTSGGRNEQFF.

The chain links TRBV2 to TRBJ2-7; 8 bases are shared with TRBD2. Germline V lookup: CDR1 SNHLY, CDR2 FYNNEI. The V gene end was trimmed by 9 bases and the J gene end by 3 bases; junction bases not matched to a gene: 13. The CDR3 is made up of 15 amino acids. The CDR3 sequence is CASSESSGEYYEQYF. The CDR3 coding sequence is TGTGCCAGTTCGGAGAGTAGCGGGGAATACTACGAGCAGTACTTC.

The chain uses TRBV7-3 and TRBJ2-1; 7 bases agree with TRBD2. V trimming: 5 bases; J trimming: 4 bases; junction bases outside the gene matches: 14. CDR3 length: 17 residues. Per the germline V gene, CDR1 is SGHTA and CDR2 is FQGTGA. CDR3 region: CASSANGGGPRYNEQFF. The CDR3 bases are TGTGCCAGCAGCGCCAACGGGGGAGGGCCCCGTTACAATGAGCAGTTCTTC.

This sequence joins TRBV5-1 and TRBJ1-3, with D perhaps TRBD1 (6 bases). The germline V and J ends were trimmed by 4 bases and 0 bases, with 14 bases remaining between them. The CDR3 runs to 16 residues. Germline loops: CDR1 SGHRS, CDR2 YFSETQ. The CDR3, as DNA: TGCGCCAGCAGCCTCGGGACATCTGACTCTGGAAACACCATATATTTT. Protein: CASSLGTSDSGNTIYF. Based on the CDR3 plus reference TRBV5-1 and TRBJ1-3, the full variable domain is KAGVTQTPRYLIKTRGQQVTLSCSPISGHRSVSWYQQTPGQGLQFLFEYFSETQRNKGNFPGRFSGRQFSNSRSEMNVSTLELGDSALYLCASSLGTSDSGNTIYFGEGSWLTVV.

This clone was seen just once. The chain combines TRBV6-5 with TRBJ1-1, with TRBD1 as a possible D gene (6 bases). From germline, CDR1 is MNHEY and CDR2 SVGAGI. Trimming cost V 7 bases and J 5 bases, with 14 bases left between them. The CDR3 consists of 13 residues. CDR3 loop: CASTTTGMTEAFF. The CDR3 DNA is TGTGCCAGCACCACCACAGGGATGACTGAAGCTTTCTTT.